Each of the 17 T cell receptor beta chains below was sequenced from the same sample in a study of blood T cells in healthy people across ages. A second about 7 to 12 cycle PCR used barcoded and J-beta primers. Via MiXCR, TCRdb re-called the 5' RACE reads, giving one row per CDR3 protein. Of about 1.6 million distinct CDR3 sequences listed, around 36% are singletons. Specimen: blood. Receptor source: a woman in her 30s in good health.

The chain links TRBV7-9 to TRBJ1-2; 10 bases fit TRBD1. V gave up 5 bases and J gave up 4 bases; unmatched junction bases: 7. The CDR3 has 15 amino acids. CDR1 and CDR2 from the germline V gene are SEHNR and FQNEAQ (reference sequence). CDR3 nucleotide sequence: TGTGCCAGCAGCCGAGAGGACAGGGGGGGCTATGGCTACACCTTC. Translating it yields CASSREDRGGYGYTF.

This clonotype has only a few counts. The chain combines TRBV4-1 with TRBJ1-4, with 7 bases that match TRBD1. The CDR3 length is 15 residues. Per germline, CDR1 MGHRA and CDR2 YSYEKL. J gave up 3 bases and V 4 bases, and 5 bases lay outside the gene matches. CDR3 sequence: CASSLSGTANEKLFF. In DNA, the CDR3 is TGCGCCAGCAGCCTAAGCGGGACAGCTAATGAAAAACTGTTTTTT.

The rearrangement uses TRBV20-1 and TRBJ1-6; tentatively, D is TRBD1 (5 bases). CDR1 is DFQATT, CDR2 SNEGSKA, per germline (reference sequence). V lost 2 bases to trimming and J lost 11 bases, with 19 bases between them. The CDR3 runs 15 residues. CDR3 in DNA: TGCAGTGCTAGACCCGGGACGGGGAGTGGGCCACCCCTCCACTTT. It codes for CSARPGTGSGPPLHF.

In this sample, this clonotype turned up many times. This sequence joins TRBV10-1 and TRBJ2-1, with D unclear. Trimming stripped 6 bases from V and 1 base from J, with 13 bases between. The CDR3 has 15 amino acids. Germline CDR1 WNHNN, CDR2 SYGVQD (reference sequence). The CDR3 spells CASRSVKLSYNEQFF. CDR3 bases: TGCGCCAGCAGGTCAGTTAAACTATCCTACAATGAGCAGTTCTTC.

This rearrangement joins TRBV27 to TRBJ2-1; 9 nucleotides line up with TRBD2. The CDR3 contains 15 residues. The V gene's germline CDR1 is MNHEY and CDR2 SMNVEV (reference sequence). After removal of 2 bases from V and 7 bases from J, the junction contained 6 bases not matched to a gene. The CDR3 here is CASSLDRREGNEQFF. As DNA, the CDR3 is TGTGCCAGCAGTTTAGATAGGCGGGAGGGTAATGAGCAGTTCTTC.

The sample holds many counts of this clonotype. The genes are TRBV12-3 or TRBV12-4 and TRBJ1-1, with 7 bases fitting TRBD1. V shed 5 bases and J 1 base; nucleotides not matched to a gene: 4. This CDR3 has 14 amino acids. The CDR3 DNA sequence: TGTGCCAGCAGTCCCAGGACAGGGAACACTGAAGCTTTCTTT. Protein: CASSPRTGNTEAFF.

This clonotype occurred a few times. V and J are TRBV18 and TRBJ2-2, with TRBD2 as a possible D gene (5 bases). V was trimmed by 6 bases and J by 5 bases, leaving 19 bases between them. Germline loops: CDR1 KGHSH, CDR2 LQKENI. The CDR3 runs 16 residues. The CDR3 bases are TGTGCCAGCTCGTCTTCGTGGGGAGTGAGGACCGGGGAGCTGTTTTTT. It encodes CASSSSWGVRTGELFF.

This clonotype showed up just a few times. The rearrangement links TRBV20-1 to TRBJ2-5; possible D gene TRBD1, 5 bases. The J call may be in error: the DNA end matches TRBJ2-7 better. The CDR3 spans 13 residues. Germline CDR1 DFQATT, CDR2 SNEGSKA (reference sequence). DNA for the CDR3: TGCAGTGCTAAGGCAGGGAAGTTCGGCGAGCAGTACTTC. Translating gives CSAKAGKFGEQYF.

This clonotype has only a few counts. In DNA, the CDR3 is TGTGCCAGCAGTCTAATGGGGGGAGGGTATGGCTACACCTTC. This translates into CASSLMGGGYGYTF. The J gene is TRBJ1-2, the V gene TRBV27; maybe TRBD1 (5 bases). Looked up from germline, CDR1 is MNHEY and CDR2 is SMNVEV (reference sequence). V lost 5 bases, J lost 5 bases, and 15 bases lay in between. The CDR3 is 14 residues long.

The chain recombines TRBV5-1 with TRBJ2-1; D gene uncertain. The CDR3 runs to 14 residues. Trimming removed 0 bases from V and 6 bases from J, with 10 bases in between. Germline assignment: CDR1 SGHRS and CDR2 YFSETQ. In DNA form, the CDR3 reads TGCGCCAGCAGCTTGGGGCTGGAATTCAATGAGCAGTTCTTC. It is translated as CASSLGLEFNEQFF.

Many counts were recorded for this clonotype. In nucleotides, the CDR3 is TGCAGCGTCGAATCGCCTGAAGGGGGCCGCCAAGAGACCCAGTACTTC. It yields the protein CSVESPEGGRQETQYF. The J gene is TRBJ2-5, the V gene TRBV29-1; 7 bases fit TRBD1. V lost 6 bases, J lost 1 base, and 14 bases stayed unmatched. Germline V gene data show CDR1 as SQVTM and CDR2 as ANQGSEA. The CDR3 consists of 16 residues.

The chain combines TRBV2 with TRBJ1-6; 7 bases fit TRBD1. V was pared by 4 bases and J by 9 bases, with 9 bases of the junction left unmatched. The V gene's germline CDR1 is SNHLY and CDR2 FYNNEI. CDR3 length equals 15 residues. The CDR3 here is CASSGMTGYGSPLHF. The CDR3 region has the DNA TGTGCCAGCAGTGGAATGACAGGGTACGGTTCACCCCTCCACTTT.

The chain recombines TRBV6-5 with TRBJ1-3; 8 positions agree with TRBD1. The V segment lost 6 bases and the J segment 0 bases; nucleotides outside the gene matches: 7. CDR3 length: 16 amino acids. Germline V gene sequence: CDR1 MNHEY, CDR2 SVGAGI. DNA for the CDR3: TGTGCCAGCAGCCGGACGGACAGGGCCTCTGGAAACACCATATATTTT. Translated: CASSRTDRASGNTIYF.

The chain couples TRBV18 to TRBJ1-1; 7 nucleotides line up with TRBD1. Germline-derived CDR1 and CDR2 are KGHSH and LQKENI. This CDR3 region has 16 residues. J lost 0 bases, V lost 3 bases, and 7 bases had no gene match. The CDR3 loop reads CASSPQGGQMNTEAFF. CDR3 coding DNA: TGTGCCAGCTCACCTCAGGGGGGACAGATGAACACTGAAGCTTTCTTT.

V usage is TRBV11-2 and J usage is TRBJ2-1; D may correspond to TRBD1 or TRBD2 (5 bases each). Germline CDR1 SGHAT, CDR2 FQNNGV. Deletions cut 1 base from V and 4 bases from J, with 17 bases between. The CDR3 loop spans 17 amino acids. The CDR3 loop is CASSLGGDPWGYNEQFF. The CDR3, as DNA: TGTGCCAGCAGCTTAGGTGGCGATCCCTGGGGGTACAATGAGCAGTTCTTC.

This clonotype has more than one count but fewer than ten. This chain links TRBV12-3 or TRBV12-4 with TRBJ2-6; D might be TRBD1 (6 bases). The CDR3 extends over 16 amino acids. V lost 6 bases to trimming and J lost 0 bases, with 12 bases between them. The CDR3 sequence: CASRGQFGSGANVLTF. The CDR3 nucleotides read TGTGCCAGCAGAGGACAGTTCGGCTCTGGGGCCAACGTCCTGACTTTC.

The chain carries TRBV11-2 and TRBJ2-1, with D uncertain. The V end lost 5 bases, the J end lost 0 bases, and 14 bases lay between the germline ends. CDR3 length: 16 amino acids. CDR1 SGHAT and CDR2 FQNNGV come from the germline V gene. In nucleotides, the CDR3 is TGTGCCAGCAGCCACGCACCGCTAAGCTCCTACAATGAGCAGTTCTTC. Translated: CASSHAPLSSYNEQFF.